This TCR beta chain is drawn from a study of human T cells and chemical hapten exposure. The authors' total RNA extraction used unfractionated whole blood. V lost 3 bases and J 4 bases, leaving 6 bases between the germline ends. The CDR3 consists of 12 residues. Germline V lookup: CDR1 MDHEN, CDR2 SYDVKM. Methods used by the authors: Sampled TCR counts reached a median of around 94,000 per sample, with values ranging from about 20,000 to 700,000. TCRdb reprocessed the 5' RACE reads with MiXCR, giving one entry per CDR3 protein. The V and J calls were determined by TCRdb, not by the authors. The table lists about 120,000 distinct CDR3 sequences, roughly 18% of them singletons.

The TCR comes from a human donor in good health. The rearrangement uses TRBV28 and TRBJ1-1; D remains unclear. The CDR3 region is CASSLLTTEAFF. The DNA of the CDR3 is TGTGCCAGCAGTTTGTTGACCACTGAAGCTTTCTTT.